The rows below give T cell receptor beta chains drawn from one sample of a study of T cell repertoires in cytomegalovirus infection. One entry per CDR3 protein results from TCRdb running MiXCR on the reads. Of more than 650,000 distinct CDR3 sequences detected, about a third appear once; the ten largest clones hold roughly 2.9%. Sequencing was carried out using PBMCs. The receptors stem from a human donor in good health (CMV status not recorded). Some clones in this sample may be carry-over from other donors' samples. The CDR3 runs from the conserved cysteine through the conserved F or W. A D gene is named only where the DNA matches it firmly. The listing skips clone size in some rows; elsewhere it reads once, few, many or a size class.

CDR3 protein: CASSWEPQHF
CDR3 DNA: TGTGCCAGCAGTTGGGAGCCCCAGCATTTT
J gene: TRBJ1-5
V gene: TRBV28
D gene: -
clone size: -

CDR3 protein: CASSIVPGALTYEQYF
CDR3 DNA: TGTGCCAGTAGTATAGTCCCCGGGGCCTTAACCTACGAGCAGTACTTC
J gene: TRBJ2-7
V gene: TRBV19
D gene: -
clone size: -

CDR3 protein: CASRTTGVTEAFF
CDR3 DNA: TGTGCCAGCAGAACTACAGGGGTCACTGAAGCTTTCTTT
J gene: TRBJ1-1
V gene: TRBV6-6
D gene: TRBD1
clone size: -

CDR3 protein: CASSLLGPRNQPQHF
CDR3 DNA: TGTGCCAGCAGTTTACTAGGTCCCCGCAATCAGCCCCAGCATTTT
J gene: TRBJ1-5
V gene: TRBV28
D gene: -
clone size: -

CDR3 protein: CASRLGHKNEQFF
CDR3 DNA: TGTGCCAGCAGACTAGGGCATAAGAATGAGCAGTTCTTC
J gene: TRBJ2-1
V gene: TRBV6-2/TRBV6-3
D gene: -
clone size: -

CDR3 protein: CASSPRGREGANVLTF
CDR3 DNA: TGTGCCAGTAGTCCCAGGGGTCGTGAAGGGGCCAACGTCCTGACTTTC
J gene: TRBJ2-6
V gene: TRBV19
D gene: -
clone size: few

CDR3 protein: CASSPEQAYNEKFF
CDR3 DNA: TGTGCCAGCAGCCCCGAGCAGGCTTACAATGAGAAGTTCTTC
J gene: TRBJ2-1
V gene: TRBV12-3/TRBV12-4
D gene: -
clone size: -

CDR3 protein: CASSRVTAGNTIYF
CDR3 DNA: TGTGCCAGCAGTCGGGTCACAGCTGGAAACACCATATATTTT
J gene: TRBJ1-3
V gene: TRBV6-1
D gene: -
clone size: -

CDR3 protein: CATSLTVADNEKLFF
CDR3 DNA: TGTGCCACCAGCTTAACGGTAGCCGACAATGAAAAACTGTTTTTT
J gene: TRBJ1-4
V gene: TRBV15
D gene: -
clone size: many

CDR3 protein: CASSVDLAGGTDTQYF
CDR3 DNA: TGTGCCAGCAGCGTAGATCTAGCGGGGGGCACAGATACGCAGTATTTT
J gene: TRBJ2-3
V gene: TRBV9
D gene: TRBD2
clone size: -

CDR3 protein: CASSQTALVEQYF
CDR3 DNA: TGTGCCAGCAGCCAAACAGCCCTTGTGGAGCAGTACTTC
J gene: TRBJ2-7
V gene: TRBV4-2
D gene: -
clone size: -

CDR3 protein: CASTREAAPYGYTF
CDR3 DNA: TGTGCCAGTACCCGGGAGGCAGCCCCATATGGCTACACCTTC
J gene: TRBJ1-2
V gene: TRBV19
D gene: -
clone size: -

CDR3 protein: CSAPRGATGELFF
CDR3 DNA: TGCAGTGCTCCCAGGGGGGCGACGGGGGAGCTGTTTTTT
J gene: TRBJ2-2
V gene: TRBV20-1
D gene: -
clone size: -

CDR3 protein: CATSSGEISYEQYF
CDR3 DNA: TGTGCCACCAGTTCGGGAGAGATCTCCTACGAGCAGTACTTC
J gene: TRBJ2-7
V gene: TRBV2
D gene: -
clone size: -

CDR3 protein: CAISGGGGGRINTEAFF
CDR3 DNA: TGTGCCATCAGTGGCGGGGGGGGGGGACGCATTAACACTGAAGCTTTCTTT
J gene: TRBJ1-1
V gene: TRBV10-3
D gene: -
clone size: -

CDR3 protein: CASSIRAGPTGELFF
CDR3 DNA: TGTGCCAGTAGTATACGGGCAGGGCCCACCGGGGAGCTGTTTTTT
J gene: TRBJ2-2
V gene: TRBV19
D gene: -
clone size: few

CDR3 protein: CASSLVWASADTQYF
CDR3 DNA: TGTGCCAGCAGCTTGGTTTGGGCCTCCGCAGATACGCAGTATTTT
J gene: TRBJ2-3
V gene: TRBV5-6
D gene: -
clone size: -

CDR3 protein: CASQPGPTNTEAFF
CDR3 DNA: TGTGCCAGCCAACCAGGACCGACGAACACTGAAGCTTTCTTT
J gene: TRBJ1-1
V gene: TRBV11-1
D gene: -
clone size: -

CDR3 protein: CASSVSGSSKNIQYF
CDR3 DNA: TGTGCCAGCAGCGTTAGCGGGAGCTCCAAAAACATTCAGTACTTC
J gene: TRBJ2-4
V gene: TRBV9
D gene: TRBD2
clone size: -

CDR3 protein: CAAGQRNYEQYF
CDR3 DNA: TGTGCGGCGGGGCAGAGAAACTACGAGCAGTACTTC
J gene: TRBJ2-7
V gene: TRBV28
D gene: -
clone size: few

CDR3 protein: CASSTDVLKRDLSSYNEQFF
CDR3 DNA: TGTGCCAGTAGTACCGACGTCCTAAAGCGGGACCTCAGCTCCTACAATGAGCAGTTCTTC
J gene: TRBJ2-1
V gene: TRBV19
D gene: TRBD2
clone size: -

CDR3 protein: CASSPKGGHLNEKLFF
CDR3 DNA: TGTGCCAGCAGCCCCAAGGGGGGCCACCTTAATGAAAAACTGTTTTTT
J gene: TRBJ1-4
V gene: TRBV5-6
D gene: -
clone size: few

CDR3 protein: CASSPRSDSKEAQYF
CDR3 DNA: TGTGCCAGCTCACCACGATCGGACTCGAAAGAGGCCCAGTACTTC
J gene: TRBJ2-5
V gene: TRBV18
D gene: -
clone size: -

CDR3 protein: CASSVTGQSGNTIYF
CDR3 DNA: TGTGCCAGCAGCGTGACAGGCCAGTCTGGAAACACCATATATTTT
J gene: TRBJ1-3
V gene: TRBV11-2
D gene: -
clone size: few

CDR3 protein: CASTRLAGVGELFF
CDR3 DNA: TGTGCCAGCACAAGACTAGCGGGTGTTGGGGAGCTGTTTTTT
J gene: TRBJ2-2
V gene: TRBV7-2
D gene: TRBD2
clone size: -

CDR3 protein: CASSLMTGTARSYEQYF
CDR3 DNA: TGTGCCAGCAGCTTGATGACAGGGACAGCGCGCTCCTACGAGCAGTACTTC
J gene: TRBJ2-7
V gene: TRBV5-8
D gene: TRBD1
clone size: few

CDR3 protein: CASSSTGMRYTF
CDR3 DNA: TGTGCCAGCAGCTCGACAGGGATGCGCTACACCTTC
J gene: TRBJ1-2
V gene: TRBV7-9
D gene: TRBD1
clone size: -

CDR3 protein: CASSLANKRGSYNEQFF
CDR3 DNA: TGTGCCAGCAGCTTGGCCAATAAACGGGGGTCCTACAATGAGCAGTTCTTC
J gene: TRBJ2-1
V gene: TRBV5-4
D gene: -
clone size: once

CDR3 protein: CASSLNLGGNQPQHF
CDR3 DNA: TGTGCCAGCAGTTTGAACCTGGGGGGCAATCAGCCCCAGCATTTT
J gene: TRBJ1-5
V gene: TRBV12-3/TRBV12-4
D gene: -
clone size: -

CDR3 protein: CASSLGTGSNNEQFF
CDR3 DNA: TGCGCCAGCAGCTTGGGGACAGGGTCCAACAATGAGCAGTTCTTC
J gene: TRBJ2-1
V gene: TRBV5-1
D gene: TRBD1
clone size: -

CDR3 protein: CASSTQGEQFF
CDR3 DNA: TGTGCCAGTAGTACGCAGGGTGAGCAGTTCTTC
J gene: TRBJ2-1
V gene: TRBV19
D gene: -
clone size: -

CDR3 protein: CASSWYRGAHSPLHF
CDR3 DNA: TGTGCCAGCAGCTGGTACAGGGGGGCTCATTCACCCCTCCACTTT
J gene: TRBJ1-6
V gene: TRBV11-2
D gene: TRBD1
clone size: few

CDR3 protein: CASKPLDRPNYGYTF
CDR3 DNA: TGCGCCAGCAAACCCCTCGACAGGCCCAACTATGGCTACACCTTC
J gene: TRBJ1-2
V gene: TRBV5-1
D gene: -
clone size: -

CDR3 protein: CASSLGGTGNTEAFF
CDR3 DNA: TGTGCCAGCAGCTTAGGGGGGACGGGGAACACTGAAGCTTTCTTT
J gene: TRBJ1-1
V gene: TRBV7-2
D gene: -
clone size: many

CDR3 protein: CASRHITPGLAGEQYF
CDR3 DNA: TGTGCCAGCAGACACATAACCCCGGGACTAGCGGGGGAGCAGTACTTC
J gene: TRBJ2-7
V gene: TRBV6-1
D gene: TRBD2
clone size: -